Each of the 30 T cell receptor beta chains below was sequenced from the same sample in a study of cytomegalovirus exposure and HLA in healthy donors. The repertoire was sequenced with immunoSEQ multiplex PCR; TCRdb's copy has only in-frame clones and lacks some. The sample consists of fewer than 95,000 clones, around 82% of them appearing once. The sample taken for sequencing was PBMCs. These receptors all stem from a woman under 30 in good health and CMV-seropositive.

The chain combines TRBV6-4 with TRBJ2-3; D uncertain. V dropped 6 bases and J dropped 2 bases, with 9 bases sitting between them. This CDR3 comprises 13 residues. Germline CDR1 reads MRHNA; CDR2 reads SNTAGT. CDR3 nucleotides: TGTGCCAGCAGCTACAGCTCCACAGATACGCAGTATTTT. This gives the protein CASSYSSTDTQYF.

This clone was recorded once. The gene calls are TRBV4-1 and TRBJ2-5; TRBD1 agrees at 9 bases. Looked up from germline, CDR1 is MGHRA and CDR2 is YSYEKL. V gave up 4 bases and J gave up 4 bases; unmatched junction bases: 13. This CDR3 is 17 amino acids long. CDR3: CASSLPPRTGARETQYF. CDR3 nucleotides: TGCGCCAGCAGCCTCCCCCCCCGGACAGGGGCTCGAGAGACCCAGTACTTC.

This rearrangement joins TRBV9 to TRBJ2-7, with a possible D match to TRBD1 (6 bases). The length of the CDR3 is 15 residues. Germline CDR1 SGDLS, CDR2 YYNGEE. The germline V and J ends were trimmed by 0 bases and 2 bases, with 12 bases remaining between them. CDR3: CASSVGAGAPYEQYF. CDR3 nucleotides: TGTGCCAGCAGCGTAGGGGCAGGGGCCCCCTACGAGCAGTACTTC.

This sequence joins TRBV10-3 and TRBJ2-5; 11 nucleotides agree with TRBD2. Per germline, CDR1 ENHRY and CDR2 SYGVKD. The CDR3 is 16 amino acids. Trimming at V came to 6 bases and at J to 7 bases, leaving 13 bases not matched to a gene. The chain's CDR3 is CAISPTGTSGSGTQYF. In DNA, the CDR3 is TGTGCCATCAGCCCGACCGGGACTAGCGGTTCGGGGACCCAGTACTTC.

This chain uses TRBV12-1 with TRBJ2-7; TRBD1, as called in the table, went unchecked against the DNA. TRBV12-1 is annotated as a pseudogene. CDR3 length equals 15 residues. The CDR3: CASSFSGTGAYEQYF. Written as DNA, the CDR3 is TGTGCCAGCAGCTTCTCCGGGACAGGAGCCTACGAGCAGTACTTC.

CDR3 sequence: CASSLGWGGRYQETQYF. Here the CDR3 DNA reads TGTGCCAGCAGTTTGGGGTGGGGGGGTAGGTACCAAGAGACCCAGTACTTC. The chain has TRBV27 and TRBJ2-5, with 7 bases aligning to TRBD2. This CDR3 is 17 amino acids long. The ends lost 3 bases at V and 0 bases at J; junction bases unmatched: 10. Germline CDR1 MNHEY, CDR2 SMNVEV (reference sequence).

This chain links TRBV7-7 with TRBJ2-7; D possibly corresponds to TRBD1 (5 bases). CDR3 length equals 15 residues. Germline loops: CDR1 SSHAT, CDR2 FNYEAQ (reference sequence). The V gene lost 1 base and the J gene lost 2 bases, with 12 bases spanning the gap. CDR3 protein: CASSLEAGSAYEQYF. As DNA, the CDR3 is TGTGCCAGCAGCTTAGAGGCAGGGTCAGCCTACGAGCAGTACTTC.

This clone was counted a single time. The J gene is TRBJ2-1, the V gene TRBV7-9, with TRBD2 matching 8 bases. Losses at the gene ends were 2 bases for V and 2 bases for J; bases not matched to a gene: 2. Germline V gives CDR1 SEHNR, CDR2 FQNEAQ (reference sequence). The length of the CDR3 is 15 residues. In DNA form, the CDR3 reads TGTGCCAGCAGCTTATCGGGGGGGGCCTACAATGAGCAGTTCTTC. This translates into CASSLSGGAYNEQFF.

The CDR3 here is CASSSSGTGGGYTF. The CDR3 nucleotides are TGTGCCAGCAGCTCATCCGGGACAGGTGGCGGCTACACCTTC. V is TRBV9 and J is TRBJ1-2, with 8 bases identical to TRBD1. Unmatched junction bases numbered 10, after V lost 4 bases and J lost 8 bases. The CDR3 covers 14 residues. In germline, CDR1 is SGDLS, CDR2 YYNGEE.

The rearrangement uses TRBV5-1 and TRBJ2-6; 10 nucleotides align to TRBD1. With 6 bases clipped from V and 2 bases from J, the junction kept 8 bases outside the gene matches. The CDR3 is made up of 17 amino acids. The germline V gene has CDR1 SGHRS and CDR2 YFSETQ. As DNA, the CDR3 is TGCGCCAGCATGGTGACAGGGGGCGAAGCTGGGGCCAACGTCCTGACTTTC. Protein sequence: CASMVTGGEAGANVLTF.

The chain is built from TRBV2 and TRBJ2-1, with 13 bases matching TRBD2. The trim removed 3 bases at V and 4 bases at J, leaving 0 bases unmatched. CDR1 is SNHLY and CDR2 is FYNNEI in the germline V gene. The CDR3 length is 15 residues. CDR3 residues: CASSEGLAGYNEQFF. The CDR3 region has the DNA TGTGCCAGCAGTGAGGGACTAGCGGGGTACAATGAGCAGTTCTTC.

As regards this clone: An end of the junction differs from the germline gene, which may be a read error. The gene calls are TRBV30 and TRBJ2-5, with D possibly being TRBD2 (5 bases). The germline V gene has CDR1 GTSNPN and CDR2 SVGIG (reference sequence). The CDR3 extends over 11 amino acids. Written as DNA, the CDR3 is TGTGCCTGGGGTGTAGCGGAGACCCAGTACTTC. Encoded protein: CAWGVAETQYF.

In DNA form, the CDR3 reads TGCGCCAGCAGCCAAGACGGGGGTCCTCAGCCCCAGCATTTT. It translates to CASSQDGGPQPQHF. The chain employs TRBV4-3 and TRBJ1-5; tentatively, D is TRBD1 (5 bases). In germline, CDR1 is LGHNA, CDR2 YSLEER. The length of the CDR3 is 14 residues. Trimming left V 0 bases short and J 6 bases short, with 9 bases between.

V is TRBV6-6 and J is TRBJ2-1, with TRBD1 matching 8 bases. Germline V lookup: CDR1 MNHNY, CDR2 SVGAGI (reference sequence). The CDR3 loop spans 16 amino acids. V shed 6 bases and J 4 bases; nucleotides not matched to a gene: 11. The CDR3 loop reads CASSGHRQGNYNEQFF. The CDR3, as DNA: TGTGCCAGCAGCGGACACCGACAGGGGAATTACAATGAGCAGTTCTTC.

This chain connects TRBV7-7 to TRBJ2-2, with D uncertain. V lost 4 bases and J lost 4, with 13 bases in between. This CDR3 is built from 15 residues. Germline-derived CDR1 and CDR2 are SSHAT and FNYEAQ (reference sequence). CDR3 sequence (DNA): TGTGCCAGCAGCTCGAGTCGACAAACCACCGGGGAGCTGTTTTTT. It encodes CASSSSRQTTGELFF.

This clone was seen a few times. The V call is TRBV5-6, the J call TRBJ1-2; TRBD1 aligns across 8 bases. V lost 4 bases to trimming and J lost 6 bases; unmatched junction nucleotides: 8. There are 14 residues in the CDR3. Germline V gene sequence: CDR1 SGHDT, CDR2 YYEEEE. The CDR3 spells CASSILDRGDGYTF. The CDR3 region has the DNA TGTGCCAGCAGCATCCTCGACAGGGGAGATGGCTACACCTTC.

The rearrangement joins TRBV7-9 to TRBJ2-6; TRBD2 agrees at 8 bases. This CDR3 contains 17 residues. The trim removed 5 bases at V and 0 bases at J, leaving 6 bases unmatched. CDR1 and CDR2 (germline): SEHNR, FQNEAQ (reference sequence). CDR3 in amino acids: CASSQSGGSSGANVLTF. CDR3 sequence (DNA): TGTGCCAGCAGCCAAAGCGGGGGTAGCTCTGGGGCCAACGTCCTGACTTTC.

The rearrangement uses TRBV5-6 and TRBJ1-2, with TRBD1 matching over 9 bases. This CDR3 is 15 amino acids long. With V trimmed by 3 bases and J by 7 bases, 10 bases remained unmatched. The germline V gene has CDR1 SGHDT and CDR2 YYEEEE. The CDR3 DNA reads TGTGCCAGCAGCTCCGGGGGACAGGGAGTAGGTGGCTACACCTTC. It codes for CASSSGGQGVGGYTF. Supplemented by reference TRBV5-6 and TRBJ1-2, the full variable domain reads DAGVTQSPTHLIKTRGQQVTLRCSPKSGHDTVSWYQQALGQGPQFIFQYYEEEERQRGNFPDRFSGHQFPNYSSELNVNALLLGDSALYLCASSSGGQGVGGYTFGSGTRLTVV.

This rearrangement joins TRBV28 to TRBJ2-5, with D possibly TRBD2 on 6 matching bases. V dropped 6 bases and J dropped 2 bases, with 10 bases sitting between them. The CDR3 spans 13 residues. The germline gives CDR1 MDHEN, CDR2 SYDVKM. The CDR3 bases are TGTGCCAGCAGCTCCGGGGGACAAGAGACCCAGTACTTC. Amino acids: CASSSGGQETQYF.

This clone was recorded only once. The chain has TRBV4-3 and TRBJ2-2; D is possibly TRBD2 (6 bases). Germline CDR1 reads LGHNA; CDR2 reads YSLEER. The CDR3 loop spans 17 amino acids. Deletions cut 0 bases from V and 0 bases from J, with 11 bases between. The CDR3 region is CASSQEYPGANTGELFF. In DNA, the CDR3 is TGCGCCAGCAGCCAAGAGTATCCGGGGGCGAACACCGGGGAGCTGTTTTTT.

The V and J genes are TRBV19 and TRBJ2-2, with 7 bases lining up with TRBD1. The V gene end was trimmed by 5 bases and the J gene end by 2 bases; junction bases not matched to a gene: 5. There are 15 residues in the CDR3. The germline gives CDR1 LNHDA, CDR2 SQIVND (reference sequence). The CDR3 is CASSVTGFNTGELFF. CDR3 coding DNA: TGTGCCAGTAGTGTGACAGGGTTTAACACCGGGGAGCTGTTTTTT.

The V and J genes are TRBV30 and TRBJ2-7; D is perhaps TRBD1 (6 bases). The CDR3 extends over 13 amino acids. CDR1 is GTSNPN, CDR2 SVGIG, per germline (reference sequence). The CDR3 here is CAAPRDTTYEQYF. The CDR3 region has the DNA TGTGCAGCCCCCAGGGACACAACCTACGAGCAGTACTTC.

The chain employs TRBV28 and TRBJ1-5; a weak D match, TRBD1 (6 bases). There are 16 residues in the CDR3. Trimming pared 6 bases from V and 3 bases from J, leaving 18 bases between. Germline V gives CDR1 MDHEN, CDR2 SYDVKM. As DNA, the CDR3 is TGTGCCAGCAGACCGAACAGGGTTGGTGACAATCAGCCCCAGCATTTT. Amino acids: CASRPNRVGDNQPQHF.

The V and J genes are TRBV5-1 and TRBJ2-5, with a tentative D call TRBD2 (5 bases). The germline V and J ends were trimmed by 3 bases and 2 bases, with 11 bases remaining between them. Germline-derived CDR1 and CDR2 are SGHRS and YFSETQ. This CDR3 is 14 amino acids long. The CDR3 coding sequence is TGCGCCAGCAGCTACGGGGTGATGCAAGAGACCCAGTACTTC. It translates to CASSYGVMQETQYF.

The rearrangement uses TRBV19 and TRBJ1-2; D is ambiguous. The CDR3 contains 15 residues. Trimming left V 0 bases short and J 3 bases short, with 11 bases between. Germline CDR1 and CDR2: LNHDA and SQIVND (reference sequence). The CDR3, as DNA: TGTGCCAGTAGTATAGACGCCGGGGATTACTATGGCTACACCTTC. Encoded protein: CASSIDAGDYYGYTF. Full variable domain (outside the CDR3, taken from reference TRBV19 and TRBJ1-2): DGGITQSPKYLFRKEGQNVTLSCEQNLNHDAMYWYRQDPGQGLRLIYYSQIVNDFQKGDIAEGYSVSREKKESFPLTVTSAQKNPTAFYLCASSIDAGDYYGYTFGSGTRLTVV.

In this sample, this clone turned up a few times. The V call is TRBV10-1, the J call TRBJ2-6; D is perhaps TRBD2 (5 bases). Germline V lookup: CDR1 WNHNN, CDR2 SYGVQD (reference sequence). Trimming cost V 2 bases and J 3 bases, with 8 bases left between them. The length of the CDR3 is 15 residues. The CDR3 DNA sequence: TGCGCCAGCAGTGAGGGGAGTCTTGGGGCCAACGTCCTGACTTTC. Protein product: CASSEGSLGANVLTF.

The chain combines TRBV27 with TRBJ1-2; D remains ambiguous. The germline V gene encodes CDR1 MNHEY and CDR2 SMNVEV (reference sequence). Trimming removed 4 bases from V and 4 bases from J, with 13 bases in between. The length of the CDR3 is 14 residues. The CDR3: CASSSLQSGYGYTF. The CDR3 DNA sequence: TGTGCCAGCAGTTCTTTACAAAGCGGCTATGGCTACACCTTC.

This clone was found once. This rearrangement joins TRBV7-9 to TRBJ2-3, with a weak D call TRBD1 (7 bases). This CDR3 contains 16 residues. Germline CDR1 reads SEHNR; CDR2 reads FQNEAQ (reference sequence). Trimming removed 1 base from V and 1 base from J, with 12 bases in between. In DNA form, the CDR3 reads TGTGCCAGCAGCTTAGTTGTCAGGGGGGGCACAGATACGCAGTATTTT. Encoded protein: CASSLVVRGGTDTQYF.

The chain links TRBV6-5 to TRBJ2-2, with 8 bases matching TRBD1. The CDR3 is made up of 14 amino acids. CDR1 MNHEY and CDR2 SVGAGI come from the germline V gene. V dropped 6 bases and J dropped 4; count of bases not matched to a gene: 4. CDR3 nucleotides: TGTGCCAGCAGCAAGGGACAGGCCACCGGGGAGCTGTTTTTT. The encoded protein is CASSKGQATGELFF.

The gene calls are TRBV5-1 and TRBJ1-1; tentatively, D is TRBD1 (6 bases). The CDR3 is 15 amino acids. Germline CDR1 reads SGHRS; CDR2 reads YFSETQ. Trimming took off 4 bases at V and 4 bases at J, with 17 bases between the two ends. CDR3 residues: CASSVKTGSGTEAFF. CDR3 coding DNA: TGCGCCAGCAGCGTAAAAACAGGGTCGGGCACTGAAGCTTTCTTT.